These T cell receptor beta chains were read from a single sample in a study of Graves' ophthalmopathy and Graves' hyperthyroidism. One entry per CDR3 protein, called by TCRdb with MiXCR from the multiplex PCR reads. The data hold under 800,000 distinct CDR3 sequences, with around a fifth observed a single time. The sequencing sample was made of peripheral blood. These receptors all stem from a woman younger than 30 with stable Graves' hyperthyroidism. Some clones in this sample may be carry-over from other donors' samples. CDR3s include the opening cysteine and the closing phenylalanine or tryptophan. The D gene is left open where the match is weak. The size of a clone is reported for some rows only, either as once, few or many, or as a class for expanded clones.

D gene: TRBD2; clone size: few; J gene: TRBJ2-7; V gene: TRBV30; CDR3 DNA: TGTGCCTGGAGTGTACGACTAGCGGTGCTCTACGAGCAGTACTTC; CDR3 protein: CAWSVRLAVLYEQYF
D gene: -; clone size: few; J gene: TRBJ1-1; V gene: TRBV6-5; CDR3 DNA: TGTGCCAGCAGTTACTCTAGAAGGAACACTGAAGCTTTCTTT; CDR3 protein: CASSYSRRNTEAFF
D gene: -; clone size: -; J gene: TRBJ1-1; V gene: TRBV24-1; CDR3 DNA: TGTGCCACCAGTGACCCGGTGAACACTGAAGCTTTCTTT; CDR3 protein: CATSDPVNTEAFF
D gene: -; clone size: many; J gene: TRBJ1-1; V gene: TRBV6-2/TRBV6-3; CDR3 DNA: TGTGCCAGCAGGACGAACACTGAAGCTTTCTTT; CDR3 protein: CASRTNTEAFF
D gene: TRBD1; clone size: many; J gene: TRBJ2-6; V gene: TRBV20-1; CDR3 DNA: TGCAGTGCTGGGACAGGACGGTGGACTGGGGCCAACGTCCTGACTTTC; CDR3 protein: CSAGTGRWTGANVLTF
D gene: -; clone size: many; J gene: TRBJ2-7; V gene: TRBV11-2; CDR3 DNA: TGTGCCAGCACCGGGGGACCTACCAAAGCCTACGAGCAGTACTTC; CDR3 protein: CASTGGPTKAYEQYF
D gene: -; clone size: many; J gene: TRBJ1-2; V gene: TRBV6-5; CDR3 DNA: TGTGCCAGCAGTACAACAGAGTTTTATGGCTACACCTTC; CDR3 protein: CASSTTEFYGYTF
D gene: -; clone size: -; J gene: TRBJ1-6; V gene: TRBV5-5; CDR3 DNA: TGTGCCAGCAGCTTGGGGGGATTTTCGGCCCTCCACTTT; CDR3 protein: CASSLGGFSALHF
D gene: -; clone size: -; J gene: TRBJ2-7; V gene: TRBV12-3/TRBV12-4; CDR3 DNA: TGTGCCAGCAGCCACGGCGAGGGTTCCTACGAGCAGTACTTC; CDR3 protein: CASSHGEGSYEQYF
D gene: -; clone size: -; J gene: TRBJ2-5; V gene: TRBV6-1; CDR3 DNA: TGTGCCAGCAGTGAAAATCAGGAAGCCCGTTTTAGGGAGACCCAGTACTTC; CDR3 protein: CASSENQEARFRETQYF
D gene: -; clone size: -; J gene: TRBJ1-1; V gene: TRBV19; CDR3 DNA: TGTGCCAGTAGGGTTCCAAGGCGGACTGAAGCTTTCTTT; CDR3 protein: CASRVPRRTEAFF
D gene: TRBD1; clone size: few; J gene: TRBJ1-6; V gene: TRBV2; CDR3 DNA: TGTGCCAGCTCCTTCACCGGGACAGGGGATTCACCCCTCCACTTT; CDR3 protein: CASSFTGTGDSPLHF
D gene: -; clone size: -; J gene: TRBJ1-2; V gene: TRBV7-2; CDR3 DNA: TGTGCCAGCAGCCCCAGCGGTAACTATGGCTACACCTTC; CDR3 protein: CASSPSGNYGYTF
D gene: -; clone size: once; J gene: TRBJ2-5; V gene: TRBV7-3; CDR3 DNA: TGTGCCAGCAGCTTATCCCGGGACAAGCAAGAGACCCAGTACTTC; CDR3 protein: CASSLSRDKQETQYF
D gene: -; clone size: -; J gene: TRBJ2-2; V gene: TRBV9; CDR3 DNA: TGTGCCAGCAGCGTTTCAGGTATCAACACCGGGGAGCTGTTTTTT; CDR3 protein: CASSVSGINTGELFF
D gene: TRBD2; clone size: many; J gene: TRBJ2-7; V gene: TRBV2; CDR3 DNA: TGTGCCAGCAGTGTATTAGCGGGGAGCTACGAGCAGTACTTC; CDR3 protein: CASSVLAGSYEQYF
D gene: -; clone size: few; J gene: TRBJ2-2; V gene: TRBV6-1; CDR3 DNA: TGTGCCAGCAGTGAACTGGAGACCGGGGAGCTGTTTTTT; CDR3 protein: CASSELETGELFF
D gene: TRBD1; clone size: many; J gene: TRBJ1-2; V gene: TRBV28; CDR3 DNA: TGTGCCAGCAGTTTATGGCACCAGGGGGCCGGTGGCTACACCTTC; CDR3 protein: CASSLWHQGAGGYTF
D gene: -; clone size: many; J gene: TRBJ2-7; V gene: TRBV12-5; CDR3 DNA: TGTGCTAGTGGTTTGAGGGCAGCAAGCTCCTACGAGCAGTACTTC; CDR3 protein: CASGLRAASSYEQYF
D gene: TRBD1; clone size: many; J gene: TRBJ1-2; V gene: TRBV12-3/TRBV12-4; CDR3 DNA: TGTGCCAGCAGTTCGGACAGGGACTATGGCTACACCTTC; CDR3 protein: CASSSDRDYGYTF
D gene: -; clone size: many; J gene: TRBJ2-2; V gene: TRBV12-3/TRBV12-4; CDR3 DNA: TGTGCCAGCAGTTTAAGGGGAAGGAACACCGGGGAGCTGTTTTTT; CDR3 protein: CASSLRGRNTGELFF
D gene: -; clone size: many; J gene: TRBJ2-5; V gene: TRBV2; CDR3 DNA: TGTGCCAGCAGTGAATCAGGGCCCGAGACCCAGTACTTC; CDR3 protein: CASSESGPETQYF
D gene: TRBD2; clone size: few; J gene: TRBJ2-7; V gene: TRBV7-9; CDR3 DNA: TGTGCCAGCAGCCATAGCGGGGGAATCGGCTACGAGCAGTACTTC; CDR3 protein: CASSHSGGIGYEQYF
D gene: -; clone size: many; J gene: TRBJ2-7; V gene: TRBV20-1; CDR3 DNA: TGCAGTGCTTACGATTGGGGCTTCAGCTCCTACGAGCAGTACTTC; CDR3 protein: CSAYDWGFSSYEQYF
D gene: -; clone size: many; J gene: TRBJ1-6; V gene: TRBV7-2; CDR3 DNA: TGTGCCAGCAGCTTAAGGGATAAGAATTCACCCCTCCACTTT; CDR3 protein: CASSLRDKNSPLHF
D gene: -; clone size: many; J gene: TRBJ1-1; V gene: TRBV5-1; CDR3 DNA: TGCGCCAGCAGCTTGGTTTGGAGGAACACTGAAGCTTTCTTT; CDR3 protein: CASSLVWRNTEAFF
D gene: -; clone size: many; J gene: TRBJ2-7; V gene: TRBV12-3/TRBV12-4; CDR3 DNA: TGTGCCAGCAGTTTGAAGAGCGGAGTGTACGAGCAGTACTTC; CDR3 protein: CASSLKSGVYEQYF
D gene: -; clone size: -; J gene: TRBJ2-7; V gene: TRBV7-2; CDR3 DNA: TGTGCCAGCAGCTTAGCGCACCGGGGTACCTACGAGCAGTACTTC; CDR3 protein: CASSLAHRGTYEQYF
D gene: TRBD2; clone size: few; J gene: TRBJ2-7; V gene: TRBV5-1; CDR3 DNA: TGCGCCAGCAGCTTGTGGGCTAGCGGGGCCTCCTACGAGCAGTACTTC; CDR3 protein: CASSLWASGASYEQYF
D gene: -; clone size: many; J gene: TRBJ2-7; V gene: TRBV29-1; CDR3 DNA: TGCAGCGTTGTACCGGGTATGAACTCCTACGAGCAGTACTTC; CDR3 protein: CSVVPGMNSYEQYF
D gene: -; clone size: -; J gene: TRBJ1-2; V gene: TRBV12-3/TRBV12-4; CDR3 DNA: TGTGCCAGCAGATCCGGGACGGCCTCCGGCTACACCTTC; CDR3 protein: CASRSGTASGYTF
D gene: -; clone size: -; J gene: TRBJ2-2; V gene: TRBV9; CDR3 DNA: TGTGCCAGCAGCCAAAGAGGGGACACCCACACCGGGGAGCTGTTTTTT; CDR3 protein: CASSQRGDTHTGELFF
D gene: -; clone size: -; J gene: TRBJ2-6; V gene: TRBV12-3/TRBV12-4; CDR3 DNA: TGTGCCAGCAGTCGGACAGTCGCCGGGGCCAACGTCCTGACTTTC; CDR3 protein: CASSRTVAGANVLTF
D gene: -; clone size: few; J gene: TRBJ1-2; V gene: TRBV6-1; CDR3 DNA: TGTGCCAGCAGTGAGAGTACACAGGGAGTACGACTAGGCTATGGCTACACCTTC; CDR3 protein: CASSESTQGVRLGYGYTF
D gene: -; clone size: many; J gene: TRBJ1-6; V gene: TRBV5-1; CDR3 DNA: TGCGCCAGCAGCTTGGTCGGACCCTCCTATAATTCACCCCTCCACTTT; CDR3 protein: CASSLVGPSYNSPLHF
D gene: TRBD1; clone size: many; J gene: TRBJ1-1; V gene: TRBV27; CDR3 DNA: TGTGCCAGCAGCCGGGAGACAGGGGTAACTGAAGCTTTCTTT; CDR3 protein: CASSRETGVTEAFF
D gene: TRBD2; clone size: -; J gene: TRBJ2-2; V gene: TRBV5-1; CDR3 DNA: TGCGCCAGCAGGCCCACTAGCGGGAGCCCCGGGGAGCTGTTTTTT; CDR3 protein: CASRPTSGSPGELFF
D gene: -; clone size: many; J gene: TRBJ2-7; V gene: TRBV7-2; CDR3 DNA: TGTGCCAGCAGCTTAGAATTGGTGTTTTACGAGCAGTACTTC; CDR3 protein: CASSLELVFYEQYF
D gene: -; clone size: many; J gene: TRBJ1-6; V gene: TRBV12-3/TRBV12-4; CDR3 DNA: TGTGCCAGCAGTTTGGGCAGGACCTTCTTGTTCCTCCACTTT; CDR3 protein: CASSLGRTFLFLHF
D gene: -; clone size: many; J gene: TRBJ1-5; V gene: TRBV15; CDR3 DNA: TGTGCCACCAGCAGAGATGGGGCAGGCACCCTGCATTTT; CDR3 protein: CATSRDGAGTLHF
D gene: TRBD2; clone size: many; J gene: TRBJ2-2; V gene: TRBV7-3; CDR3 DNA: TGTGCCAGCAGCTTTGGTAGCGGGTCGCACACCGGGGAGCTGTTTTTT; CDR3 protein: CASSFGSGSHTGELFF
D gene: -; clone size: once; J gene: TRBJ2-3; V gene: TRBV12-3/TRBV12-4; CDR3 DNA: TGTGCCAGCAGTCAGACTTACCCAAGCACAGATACGCAGTATTTT; CDR3 protein: CASSQTYPSTDTQYF
D gene: TRBD1; clone size: many; J gene: TRBJ1-5; V gene: TRBV3-1; CDR3 DNA: TGTGCCAGCAGCCAAGTCCGGGACAGCGTTCAGCCCCAGCATTTT; CDR3 protein: CASSQVRDSVQPQHF
D gene: -; clone size: many; J gene: TRBJ2-5; V gene: TRBV7-2; CDR3 DNA: TGTGCCAGCAGGAACTTGGGATATTCAGAGGAGACCCAGTACTTC; CDR3 protein: CASRNLGYSEETQYF
D gene: TRBD1; clone size: -; J gene: TRBJ2-5; V gene: TRBV7-6; CDR3 DNA: TGTGCCAGCAGCTTTCCCGTAGGGCGGACAGGGTCTGAGACCCAGTACTTC; CDR3 protein: CASSFPVGRTGSETQYF
D gene: -; clone size: -; J gene: TRBJ2-7; V gene: TRBV7-2; CDR3 DNA: TGTGCCAGCAGCTTTGGCTGGGGGGAGCAGTACTTC; CDR3 protein: CASSFGWGEQYF
D gene: -; clone size: -; J gene: TRBJ1-6; V gene: TRBV4-3; CDR3 DNA: TGCGCCAGCAGCCAAGGGGGGCGCTATAATTCACCCCTCCACTTT; CDR3 protein: CASSQGGRYNSPLHF
D gene: TRBD1; clone size: many; J gene: TRBJ2-2; V gene: TRBV28; CDR3 DNA: TGTGCCAGCAGTCCCCGGACAGGGAGAGGCACCGGGGAGCTGTTTTTT; CDR3 protein: CASSPRTGRGTGELFF
D gene: TRBD1; clone size: -; J gene: TRBJ1-5; V gene: TRBV5-5; CDR3 DNA: TGTGCCAGCAGGACAGGGCTTGGACAGCCCCAGCATTTT; CDR3 protein: CASRTGLGQPQHF
D gene: -; clone size: -; J gene: TRBJ1-5; V gene: TRBV19; CDR3 DNA: TGTGCCAGTGCCGGGGGGTTCGGGGTTCAGCCCCAGCATTTT; CDR3 protein: CASAGGFGVQPQHF
D gene: -; clone size: many; J gene: TRBJ1-2; V gene: TRBV12-5; CDR3 DNA: TGTGCTAGTGCGCCTGGGAACTATGGCTACACCTTC; CDR3 protein: CASAPGNYGYTF
D gene: TRBD1; clone size: many; J gene: TRBJ2-7; V gene: TRBV2; CDR3 DNA: TGTGCCAGCGTAGGGGGCGCCTACGAGCAGTACTTC; CDR3 protein: CASVGGAYEQYF
D gene: TRBD2; clone size: many; J gene: TRBJ2-4; V gene: TRBV20-1; CDR3 DNA: TGCAGTGCTATAGGGCTAGCGGGAATAGCCAAAAACATTCAGTACTTC; CDR3 protein: CSAIGLAGIAKNIQYF
D gene: TRBD2; clone size: many; J gene: TRBJ2-7; V gene: TRBV12-3/TRBV12-4; CDR3 DNA: TGTGCCAGCAGTTTATCACCCCTAGCGGGAGCCTCCTACGAGCAGTACTTC; CDR3 protein: CASSLSPLAGASYEQYF
D gene: -; clone size: -; J gene: TRBJ1-5; V gene: TRBV20-1; CDR3 DNA: TGCAGTGCTGTGACAGATAGCAATCAGCCCCAGCATTTT; CDR3 protein: CSAVTDSNQPQHF
D gene: -; clone size: few; J gene: TRBJ2-4; V gene: TRBV29-1; CDR3 DNA: TGCAGCGTTGAAGTGGGCGCCAGCGTCATTCAGTACTTC; CDR3 protein: CSVEVGASVIQYF
D gene: -; clone size: many; J gene: TRBJ1-6; V gene: TRBV27; CDR3 DNA: TGTGCCAGCACCCCTGGGGCAGCGACCAATTCACCCCTCCACTTT; CDR3 protein: CASTPGAATNSPLHF
D gene: -; clone size: many; J gene: TRBJ1-5; V gene: TRBV2; CDR3 DNA: TGTGCCAGCAGTGGGGGTAGCAACAATCAGCCCCAGCATTTT; CDR3 protein: CASSGGSNNQPQHF